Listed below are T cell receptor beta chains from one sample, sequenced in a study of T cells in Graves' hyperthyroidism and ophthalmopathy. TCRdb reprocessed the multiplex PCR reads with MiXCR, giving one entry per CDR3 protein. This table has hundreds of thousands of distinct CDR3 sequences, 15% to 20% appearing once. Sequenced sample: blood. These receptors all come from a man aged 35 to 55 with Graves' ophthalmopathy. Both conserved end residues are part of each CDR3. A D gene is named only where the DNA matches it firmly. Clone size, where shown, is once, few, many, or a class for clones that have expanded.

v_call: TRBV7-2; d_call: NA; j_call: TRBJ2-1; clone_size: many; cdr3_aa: CASSLGAPSYNEQFF; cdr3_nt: TGTGCCAGCAGCTTGGGGGCCCCCTCCTACAATGAGCAGTTCTTC
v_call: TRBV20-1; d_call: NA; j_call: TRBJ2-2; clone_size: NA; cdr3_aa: CSADPFTIEDAGELFF; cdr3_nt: TGCAGTGCAGACCCCTTTACAATAGAAGACGCCGGGGAGCTGTTTTTT
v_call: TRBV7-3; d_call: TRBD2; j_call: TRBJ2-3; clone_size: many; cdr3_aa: CASSPGLAGRADTQYF; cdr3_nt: TGTGCCAGCAGCCCGGGACTAGCGGGGAGAGCAGATACGCAGTATTTT
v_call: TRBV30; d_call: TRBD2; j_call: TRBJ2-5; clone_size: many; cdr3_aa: CAWSVEGGRIQYF; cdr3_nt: TGTGCCTGGAGTGTGGAGGGAGGGAGAATCCAGTACTTC
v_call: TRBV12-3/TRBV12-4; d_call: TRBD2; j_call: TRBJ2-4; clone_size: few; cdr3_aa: CASRRGVLAKNIQYF; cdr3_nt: TGTGCCAGCAGGCGGGGGGTTCTAGCCAAAAACATTCAGTACTTC
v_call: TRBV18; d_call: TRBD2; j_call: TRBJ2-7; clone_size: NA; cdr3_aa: CASSPMEVRLAYEQYF; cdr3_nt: TGTGCCAGCTCACCGATGGAAGTACGACTAGCGTACGAGCAGTACTTC
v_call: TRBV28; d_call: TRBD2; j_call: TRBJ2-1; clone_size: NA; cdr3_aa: CASLAGGGNEQFF; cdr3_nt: TGTGCCAGCTTAGCGGGAGGTGGTAATGAGCAGTTCTTC
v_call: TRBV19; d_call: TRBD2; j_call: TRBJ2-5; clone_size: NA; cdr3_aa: CASSIGTSFQETQYF; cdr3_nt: TGTGCCAGTAGTATCGGGACTAGCTTTCAAGAGACCCAGTACTTC
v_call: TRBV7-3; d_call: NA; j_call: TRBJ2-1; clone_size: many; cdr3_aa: CASSLFTGSYNEQFF; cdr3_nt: TGTGCCAGCAGCTTATTTACCGGATCCTACAATGAGCAGTTCTTC
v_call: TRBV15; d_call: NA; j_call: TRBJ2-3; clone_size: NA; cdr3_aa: CATSREGGRGTDAQYF; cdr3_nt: TGTGCCACCAGCAGAGAAGGCGGGAGAGGGACAGATGCGCAGTATTTT
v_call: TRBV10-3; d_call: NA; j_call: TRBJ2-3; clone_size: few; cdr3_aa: CAISEGRYQDTQYF; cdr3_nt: TGTGCCATCAGTGAGGGCCGGTACCAAGATACGCAGTATTTT
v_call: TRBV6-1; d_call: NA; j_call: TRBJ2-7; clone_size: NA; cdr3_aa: CASSSGFPTYEQYF; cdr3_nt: TGTGCCAGCAGTTCAGGTTTTCCGACCTACGAGCAGTACTTC
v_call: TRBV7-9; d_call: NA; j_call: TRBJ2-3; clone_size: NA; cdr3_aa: CASSTTKSTDTQYF; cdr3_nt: TGTGCCAGCAGCACCACTAAGAGCACAGATACGCAGTATTTT
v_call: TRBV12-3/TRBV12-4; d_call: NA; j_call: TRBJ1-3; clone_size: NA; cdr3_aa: CASTKPGSGNTIYF; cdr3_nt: TGTGCCAGCACCAAACCAGGGTCTGGAAACACCATATATTTT
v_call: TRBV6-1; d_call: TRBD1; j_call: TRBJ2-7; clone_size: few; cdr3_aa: CASSFPRARRTGPSYEQYF; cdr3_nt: TGTGCCAGCAGTTTCCCGCGGGCTAGGCGGACAGGGCCCTCCTACGAGCAGTACTTC
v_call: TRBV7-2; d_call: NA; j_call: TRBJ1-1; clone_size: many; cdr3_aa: CASSLALGGMAAFF; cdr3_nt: TGTGCCAGCAGCTTAGCGCTGGGGGGAATGGCGGCTTTCTTT